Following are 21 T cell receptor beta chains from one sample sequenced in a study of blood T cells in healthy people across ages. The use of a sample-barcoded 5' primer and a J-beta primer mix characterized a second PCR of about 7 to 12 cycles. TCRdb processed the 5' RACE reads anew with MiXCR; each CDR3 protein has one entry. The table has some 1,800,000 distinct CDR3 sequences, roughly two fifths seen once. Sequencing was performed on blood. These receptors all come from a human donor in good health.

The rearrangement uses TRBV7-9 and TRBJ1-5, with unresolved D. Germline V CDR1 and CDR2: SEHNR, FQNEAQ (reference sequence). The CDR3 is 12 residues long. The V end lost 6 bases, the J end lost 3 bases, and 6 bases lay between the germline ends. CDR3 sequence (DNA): TGTGCCAGCAGTCAATACAATCAGCCCCAGCATTTT. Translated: CASSQYNQPQHF.

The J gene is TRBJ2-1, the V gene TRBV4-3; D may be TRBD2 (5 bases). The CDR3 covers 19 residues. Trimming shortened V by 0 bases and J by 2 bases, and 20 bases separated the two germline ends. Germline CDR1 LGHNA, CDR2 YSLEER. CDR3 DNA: TGCGCCAGCAGCCAAGATACCCTCCCCCGTGACGGGACCTACAATGAGCAGTTCTTC. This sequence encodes CASSQDTLPRDGTYNEQFF.

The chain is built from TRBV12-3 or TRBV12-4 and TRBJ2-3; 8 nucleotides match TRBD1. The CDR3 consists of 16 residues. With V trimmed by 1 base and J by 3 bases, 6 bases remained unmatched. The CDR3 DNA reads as TGTGCCAGCAGTTTAGGGGACAGGTCCGGGACAGATACGCAGTATTTT. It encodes CASSLGDRSGTDTQYF.

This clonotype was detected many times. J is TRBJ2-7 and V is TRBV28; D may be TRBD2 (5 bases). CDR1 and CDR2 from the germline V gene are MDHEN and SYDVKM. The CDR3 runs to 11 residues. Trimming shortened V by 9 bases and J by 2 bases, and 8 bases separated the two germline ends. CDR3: CASLGAYEQYF. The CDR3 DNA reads TGTGCCAGTCTGGGAGCCTACGAGCAGTACTTC.

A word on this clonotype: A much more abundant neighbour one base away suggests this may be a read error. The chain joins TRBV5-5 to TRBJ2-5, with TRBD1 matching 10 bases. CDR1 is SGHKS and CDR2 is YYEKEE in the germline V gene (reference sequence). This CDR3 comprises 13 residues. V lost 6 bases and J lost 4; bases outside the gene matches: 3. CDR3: CASTWTGGETQYF. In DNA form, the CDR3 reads TGTGCCAGCACCTGGACAGGGGGAGAGACCCAGTACTTC. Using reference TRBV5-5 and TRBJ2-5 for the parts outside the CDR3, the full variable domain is DAGVTQSPTHLIKTRGQQVTLRCSPISGHKSVSWYQQVLGQGPQFIFQYYEKEERGRGNFPDRFSARQFPNYSSELNVNALLLGDSALYLCASTWTGGETQYFGPGTRLLVL.

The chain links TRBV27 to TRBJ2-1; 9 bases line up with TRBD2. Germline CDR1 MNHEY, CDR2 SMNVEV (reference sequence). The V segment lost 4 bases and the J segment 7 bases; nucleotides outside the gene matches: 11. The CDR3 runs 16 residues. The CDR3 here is CASSWSLAGTGNEQFF. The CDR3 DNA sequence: TGTGCCAGCAGTTGGTCCCTAGCGGGGACTGGGAATGAGCAGTTCTTC.

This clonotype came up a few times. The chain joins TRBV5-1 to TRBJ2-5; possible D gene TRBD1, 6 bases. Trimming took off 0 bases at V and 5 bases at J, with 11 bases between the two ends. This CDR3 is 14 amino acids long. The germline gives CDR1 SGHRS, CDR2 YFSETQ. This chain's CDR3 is CASSLEQGRETQYF. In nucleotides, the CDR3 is TGCGCCAGCAGCTTGGAACAGGGACGGGAGACCCAGTACTTC.

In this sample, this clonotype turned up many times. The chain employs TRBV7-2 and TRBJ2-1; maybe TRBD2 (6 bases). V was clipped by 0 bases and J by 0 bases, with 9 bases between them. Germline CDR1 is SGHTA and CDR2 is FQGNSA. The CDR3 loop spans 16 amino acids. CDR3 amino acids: CASSLAGGGSYNEQFF. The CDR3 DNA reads TGTGCCAGCAGCTTAGCGGGGGGTGGCTCCTACAATGAGCAGTTCTTC.

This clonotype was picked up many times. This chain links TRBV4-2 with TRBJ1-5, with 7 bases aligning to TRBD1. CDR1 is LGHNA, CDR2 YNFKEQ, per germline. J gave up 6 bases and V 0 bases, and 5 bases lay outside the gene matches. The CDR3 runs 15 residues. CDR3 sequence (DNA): TGTGCCAGCAGCCAAGATTTGGAGGGGGCTCAGCCCCAGCATTTT. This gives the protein CASSQDLEGAQPQHF.

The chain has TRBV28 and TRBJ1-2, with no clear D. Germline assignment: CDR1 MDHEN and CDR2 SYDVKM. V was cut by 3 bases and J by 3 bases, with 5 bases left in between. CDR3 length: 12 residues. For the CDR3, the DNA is TGTGCCAGCAGTTTCTATTACTATGGCTACACCTTC. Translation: CASSFYYYGYTF.

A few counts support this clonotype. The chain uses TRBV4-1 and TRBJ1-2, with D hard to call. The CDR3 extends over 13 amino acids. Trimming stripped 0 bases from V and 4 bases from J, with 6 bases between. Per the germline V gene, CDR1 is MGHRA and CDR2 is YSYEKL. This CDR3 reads CASSQEEAYGYTF. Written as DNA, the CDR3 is TGCGCCAGCAGCCAAGAAGAGGCCTATGGCTACACCTTC.

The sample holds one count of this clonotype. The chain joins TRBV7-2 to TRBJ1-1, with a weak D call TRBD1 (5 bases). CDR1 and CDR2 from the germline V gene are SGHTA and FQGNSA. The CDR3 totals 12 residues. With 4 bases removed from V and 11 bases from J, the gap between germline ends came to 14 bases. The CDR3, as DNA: TGTGCCAGCAGCTCGCTAGGACGGGGCGCTTTCTTT. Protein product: CASSSLGRGAFF.

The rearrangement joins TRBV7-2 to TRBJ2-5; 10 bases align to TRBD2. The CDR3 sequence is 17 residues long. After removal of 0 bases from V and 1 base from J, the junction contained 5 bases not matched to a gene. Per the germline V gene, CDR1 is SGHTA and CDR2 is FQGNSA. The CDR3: CASSLAPSGGPQETQYF. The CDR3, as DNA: TGTGCCAGCAGCTTAGCTCCTAGCGGGGGCCCCCAAGAGACCCAGTACTTC.

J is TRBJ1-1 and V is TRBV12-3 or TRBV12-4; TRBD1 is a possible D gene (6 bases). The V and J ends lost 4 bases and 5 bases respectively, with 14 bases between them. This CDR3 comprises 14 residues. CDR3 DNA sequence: TGTGCCAGCAGTTGGAGGCAGGGGTTGACTGAAGCTTTCTTT. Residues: CASSWRQGLTEAFF.

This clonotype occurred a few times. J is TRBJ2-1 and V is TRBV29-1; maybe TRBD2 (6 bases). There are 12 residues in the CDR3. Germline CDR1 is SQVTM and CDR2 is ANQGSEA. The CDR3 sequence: CSRGNTYNEQFF. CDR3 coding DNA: TGCAGTCGGGGGAACACCTACAATGAGCAGTTCTTC.

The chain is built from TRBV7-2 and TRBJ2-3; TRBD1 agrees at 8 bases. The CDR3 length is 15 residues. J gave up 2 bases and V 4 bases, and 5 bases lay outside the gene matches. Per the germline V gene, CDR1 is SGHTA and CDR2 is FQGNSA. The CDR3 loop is CASSWRTGTTDTQYF. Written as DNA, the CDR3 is TGTGCCAGCAGCTGGAGGACAGGGACCACAGATACGCAGTATTTT.

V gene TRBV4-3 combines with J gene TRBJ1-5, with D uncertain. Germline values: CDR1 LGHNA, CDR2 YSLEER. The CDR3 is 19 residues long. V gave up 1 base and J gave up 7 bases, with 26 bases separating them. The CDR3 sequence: CASSQVSPLSVATEQPQHF. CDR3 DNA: TGCGCCAGCAGCCAAGTTTCCCCTCTTAGTGTAGCAACGGAACAGCCCCAGCATTTT.

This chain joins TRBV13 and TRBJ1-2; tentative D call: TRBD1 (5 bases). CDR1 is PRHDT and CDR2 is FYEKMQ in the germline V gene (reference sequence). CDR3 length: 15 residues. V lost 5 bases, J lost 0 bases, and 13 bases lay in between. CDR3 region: CASSKVTDTNYGYTF. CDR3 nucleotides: TGTGCCAGCAGCAAAGTGACAGATACTAACTATGGCTACACCTTC.

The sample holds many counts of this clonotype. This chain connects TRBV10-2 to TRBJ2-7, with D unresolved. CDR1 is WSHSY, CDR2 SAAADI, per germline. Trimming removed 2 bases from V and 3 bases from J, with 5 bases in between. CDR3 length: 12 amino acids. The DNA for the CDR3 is TGCGCCAGCAGTGAGCCCGACTACGAGCAGTACTTC. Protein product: CASSEPDYEQYF.

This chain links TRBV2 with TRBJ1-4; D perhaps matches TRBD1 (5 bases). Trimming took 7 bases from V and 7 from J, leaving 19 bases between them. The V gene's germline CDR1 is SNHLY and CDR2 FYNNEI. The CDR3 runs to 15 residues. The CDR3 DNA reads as TGTGCCAGCACTCGAACACCGGGACTCAGTGAAAAACTGTTTTTT. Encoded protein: CASTRTPGLSEKLFF.

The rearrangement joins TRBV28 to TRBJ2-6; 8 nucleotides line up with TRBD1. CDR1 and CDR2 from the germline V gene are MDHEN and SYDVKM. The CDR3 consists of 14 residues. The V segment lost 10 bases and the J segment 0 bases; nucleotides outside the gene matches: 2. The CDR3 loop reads CATGGGSGANVLTF. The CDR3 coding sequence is TGTGCCACAGGGGGCGGCTCTGGGGCCAACGTCCTGACTTTC.